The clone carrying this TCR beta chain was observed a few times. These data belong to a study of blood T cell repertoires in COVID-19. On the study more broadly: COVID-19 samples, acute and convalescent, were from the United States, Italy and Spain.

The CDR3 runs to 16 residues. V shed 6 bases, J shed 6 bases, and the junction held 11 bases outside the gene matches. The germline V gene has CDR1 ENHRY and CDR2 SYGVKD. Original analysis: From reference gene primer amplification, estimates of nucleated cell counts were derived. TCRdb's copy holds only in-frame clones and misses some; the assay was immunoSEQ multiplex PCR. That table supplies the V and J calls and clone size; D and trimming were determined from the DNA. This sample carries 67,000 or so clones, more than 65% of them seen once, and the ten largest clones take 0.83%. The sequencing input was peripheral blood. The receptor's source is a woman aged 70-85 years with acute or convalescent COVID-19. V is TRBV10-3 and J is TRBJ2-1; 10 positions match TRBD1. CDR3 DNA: TGTGCCATCAGCCCTACCGGGACAGGGGACCTCAATGAGCAGTTCTTC. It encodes CAISPTGTGDLNEQFF.